Below, 8 T cell receptor delta chains from the same sample are listed, as sequenced in a study of gamma-delta T cells after stem cell transplantation. TCRdb re-called the RT-PCR reads using CATT. The sample carries thousands of delta-chain clones, roughly 25% recorded once. The specimen sequenced was gamma-delta T cells. These receptors were obtained from a human donor. It is not recorded whose cells these are; they may come from a transplant donor.

The rearrangement uses TRDV2 and TRDJ1; 11 bases map to TRDD3. CDR3 size: 18 residues. The V and J ends lost 3 bases and 3 bases, in that order; junction bases with no gene match: 14. Germline loops: CDR1 GEAIGNYY, CDR2 EKD. This chain's CDR3 is CACDSVLGDKTSADKLIF. The CDR3 bases are TGTGCCTGTGACTCGGTACTGGGGGATAAGACGTCCGCCGATAAACTCATCTTT.

Regarding this clone: A read error may be the cause here, since a much bigger clone is one base away. The same CDR3 can be traced to other DNA sequences in this sample. V and J are TRDV2 and TRDJ1; 8 bases are shared with TRDD3. This CDR3 is 16 amino acids long. The V and J ends lost 7 bases and 3 bases, in that order; junction bases with no gene match: 15. Germline CDR1 is GEAIGNYY and CDR2 is EKD. The CDR3 DNA sequence: TGTGCCTGCGACCTACTGGGGGGCGTAGAATCCGATAAACTCATCTTT. This encodes CACDLLGGVESDKLIF.

This clone has just one count. A far bigger clonotype differs at one base, so this is likely a read error. The CDR3 spells CARDQMGGIHPDKLIF. CDR3 DNA sequence: TGTGCCCGTGACCAGATGGGGGGGATACATCCCGATAAACTCATCTTT. The rearrangement uses TRDV2 and TRDJ1, with 9 positions matching TRDD3. CDR1 GEAIGNYY and CDR2 EKD come from the germline V gene. CDR3 length equals 16 residues.

With regard to this clone: Other nucleotide sequences in the sample specify the same CDR3. CDR3 region: CACETLLGDTPIDKLIF. In DNA, the CDR3 is TGTGCCTGTGAAACTTTACTGGGAGATACGCCGATTGATAAACTCATCTTT. The rearrangement joins TRDV2 to TRDJ1; TRDD3 might be the D (6 bases). Trimming removed 4 bases at V and 5 bases at J, with 25 bases between. There are 17 residues in the CDR3. From germline, CDR1 is GEAIGNYY and CDR2 EKD.

This clone was counted a few times. The chain carries TRDV2 and TRDJ1; 9 bases agree with TRDD3. Germline assignment: CDR1 GEAIGNYY and CDR2 EKD. Losses at the gene ends were 1 base for V and 1 base for J; bases not matched to a gene: 6. There are 16 residues in the CDR3. The CDR3 protein is CACDTAWGISTDKLIF. The CDR3 nucleotides read TGTGCCTGTGACACGGCCTGGGGGATCAGCACCGATAAACTCATCTTT.

The chain couples TRDV2 to TRDJ3; D remains unclear. Germline assignment: CDR1 GEAIGNYY and CDR2 EKD. The ends were cut back, 0 bases at V and 0 bases at J, with 11 bases in the middle. The CDR3 extends over 18 amino acids. CDR3 amino acids: CACDTAVGRSWDTRQMFF. The CDR3 nucleotides are TGTGCCTGTGACACCGCTGTCGGCCGCTCCTGGGACACCCGACAGATGTTTTTC.

The V gene is TRDV2, the J gene TRDJ2, with a weak D call TRDD3 (6 bases). This CDR3 has 15 amino acids. Germline loops: CDR1 GEAIGNYY, CDR2 EKD. V lost 3 bases, J lost 2 bases, and 12 bases lay in between. The DNA for the CDR3 is TGTGCCTGTGACTCGGTGGGGGGCTTGACAGCACAACTCTTCTTT. Its protein is CACDSVGGLTAQLFF.

As for this clone: This specimen includes other DNA sequences encoding the same CDR3. This rearrangement joins TRDV2 to TRDJ1; TRDD3 aligns across 7 bases. In germline, CDR1 is GEAIGNYY, CDR2 EKD. The ends lost 1 base at V and 5 bases at J; junction bases unmatched: 12. This CDR3 is built from 16 residues. CDR3 sequence: CACDTVVLGTDDKLIF. CDR3 coding DNA: TGTGCCTGTGACACTGTGGTACTGGGGACCGATGATAAACTCATCTTT.